What follows are 9 T cell receptor beta chains derived from one specimen sequenced in a study of Graves' ophthalmopathy and Graves' hyperthyroidism. CDR3 regions of TCR beta were amplified from RNA transcripts. The first round was an RT-PCR with HTBI primers, and the second round was a multiplex PCR. TCRdb called the multiplex PCR reads again in MiXCR, with one record for every CDR3 protein. The data show over 450,000 distinct CDR3 sequences, approximately 14% seen once. Sequencing was carried out using blood. The receptors shown here come from a woman in her thirties with Graves' ophthalmopathy.

This clonotype has a handful of counts. V and J are TRBV4-1 and TRBJ2-7; 7 positions match TRBD1. Looked up from germline, CDR1 is MGHRA and CDR2 is YSYEKL. Trimming removed 4 bases from V and 6 bases from J; junction bases left unmatched: 6. This CDR3 comprises 13 residues. The CDR3 DNA is TGCGCCAGCAGCCTCTCGACAGGGCCCGAGCAGTACTTC. This codes for CASSLSTGPEQYF.

This clonotype has at least ten counts. The chain has TRBV27 and TRBJ1-5; 7 bases are shared with TRBD1. Germline loops: CDR1 MNHEY, CDR2 SMNVEV (reference sequence). The ends lost 3 bases at V and 6 bases at J; junction bases unmatched: 5. The CDR3 loop spans 14 amino acids. The CDR3 nucleotides are TGTGCCAGCAGTTTCGACAGGGTGGGTCAGCCCCAGCATTTT. Translation gives CASSFDRVGQPQHF.

This clonotype came up many times. The chain uses TRBV5-1 and TRBJ1-1; the D gene is possibly TRBD1 (6 bases). CDR3 length equals 15 residues. Germline CDR1 SGHRS, CDR2 YFSETQ. V lost 1 base, J lost 1 base, and 11 bases lay in between. Here the CDR3 DNA reads TGCGCCAGCAGCTTGTCGGGGGGGCCGAACACTGAAGCTTTCTTT. It encodes CASSLSGGPNTEAFF.

This clonotype was detected many times. The V and J genes are TRBV28 and TRBJ2-5; 7 bases are shared with TRBD1. The CDR3 contains 15 residues. Germline values: CDR1 MDHEN, CDR2 SYDVKM. Unmatched junction bases numbered 8, after V lost 6 bases and J lost 1 base. CDR3 in amino acids: CASSPRTGSQETQYF. The DNA of the CDR3 is TGTGCCAGCAGCCCCAGGACAGGATCCCAAGAGACCCAGTACTTC.

This clonotype has at least ten counts. This chain links TRBV3-1 with TRBJ2-5, with 8 bases fitting TRBD2. The CDR3 has 15 amino acids. After removal of 3 bases from V and 4 bases from J, the junction contained 7 bases not matched to a gene. The germline V gene has CDR1 LGHDT and CDR2 YNNKEL (reference sequence). The CDR3 protein is CASSHRSGSRETQYF. The CDR3 nucleotides read TGTGCCAGCAGCCATAGGAGCGGGAGTCGAGAGACCCAGTACTTC.

Remarks on this clonotype: In this CDR3 the conserved last residue, phenylalanine or tryptophan, is missing, so a read error is likely. The DNA of the CDR3 is TGTGCCAGCAGCTTAGCGCTATCCGGGGTTTACACCGTC. Amino acid sequence: CASSLALSGVYTV. V usage is TRBV7-6 and J usage is TRBJ1-2; D unresolved. There are 13 residues in the CDR3. V gave up 0 bases and J gave up 11 bases, with 13 bases separating them. CDR1 is SGHVS, CDR2 FNYEAQ, per germline.

V and J are TRBV24-1 and TRBJ1-2, with TRBD1 matching over 10 bases. With 4 bases clipped from V and 8 bases from J, the junction kept 18 bases outside the gene matches. CDR3 length: 18 residues. Per germline, CDR1 KGHDR and CDR2 SFDVKD. In DNA, the CDR3 is TGTGCCACCAGTGACTCCACCCGATATGACAGGGGGCGAAGCGGCTACACCTTC. This codes for CATSDSTRYDRGRSGYTF.

The table lists this clonotype with many counts. CDR3 bases: TGTGCCACCCGCCCCCCGAGCGGAGAGACCCAGTACTTC. It translates to CATRPPSGETQYF. The gene calls are TRBV28 and TRBJ2-5; a weak D match, TRBD2 (5 bases). Trimming removed 10 bases from V and 4 bases from J, with 16 bases in between. The length of the CDR3 is 13 residues. Germline V gene sequence: CDR1 MDHEN, CDR2 SYDVKM.

This clonotype was recorded many times. The chain joins TRBV12-3 or TRBV12-4 to TRBJ1-1; D gene unclear. CDR3 length equals 17 residues. Trimming left V 5 bases short and J 0 bases short, with 19 bases between. This CDR3 is CASSHLVVGLMNTEAFF. CDR3 DNA: TGTGCCAGCAGTCACCTTGTGGTTGGGCTAATGAACACTGAAGCTTTCTTT.